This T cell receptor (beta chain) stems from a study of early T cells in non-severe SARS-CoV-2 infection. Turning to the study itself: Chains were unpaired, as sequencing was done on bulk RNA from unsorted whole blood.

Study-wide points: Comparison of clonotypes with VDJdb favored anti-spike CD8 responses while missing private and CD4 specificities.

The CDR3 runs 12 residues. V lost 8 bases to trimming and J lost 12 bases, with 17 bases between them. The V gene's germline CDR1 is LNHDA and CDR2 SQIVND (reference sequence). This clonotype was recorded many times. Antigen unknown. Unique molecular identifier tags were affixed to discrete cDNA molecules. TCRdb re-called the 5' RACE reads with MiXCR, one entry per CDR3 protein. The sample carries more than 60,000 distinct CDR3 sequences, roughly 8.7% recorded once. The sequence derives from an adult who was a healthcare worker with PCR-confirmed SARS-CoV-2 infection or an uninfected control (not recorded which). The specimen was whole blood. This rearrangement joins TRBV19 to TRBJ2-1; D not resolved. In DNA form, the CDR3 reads TGTGCCAGTTCACATATTAGGCCCCTGCAGTTCTTC. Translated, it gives CASSHIRPLQFF.